These 14 T cell receptor beta chains were all obtained from the same sample, sequenced in a study of OX40 agonist ivuxolimab in advanced cancers. The data were produced by immunoSEQ multiplex PCR, yet TCRdb's version contains in-frame clones alone and is incomplete. The sample consists of some 98,000 clones, over 75% of them appearing once. The starting material was CD4+ or CD8+ T cells sorted from blood, obtained in a trial of the OX40 agonist ivuxolimab. Receptor source: an adult with an advanced solid tumor such as melanoma, head and neck, liver or kidney cancer.

This rearrangement joins TRBV6-1 to TRBJ2-5; 10 bases map to TRBD2. CDR1 and CDR2 from the germline V gene are MNHNS and SASEGT. J was trimmed by 1 base and V by 2 bases; bases with no gene match: 7. The CDR3 is 17 amino acids. CDR3: CASSEQLAGPFQETQYF. In DNA form, the CDR3 reads TGTGCCAGCAGTGAACAACTAGCGGGGCCTTTCCAAGAGACCCAGTACTTC.

This sequence joins TRBV2 and TRBJ1-5; D unresolved. CDR1 and CDR2 (germline): SNHLY, FYNNEI. The CDR3 sequence is 15 residues long. Trimming stripped 3 bases from V and 0 bases from J, with 9 bases between. The CDR3 reads CASSDPLYSNQPQHF. In DNA form, the CDR3 reads TGTGCCAGCAGTGACCCGTTATATAGCAATCAGCCCCAGCATTTT.

The sample holds one count of this clone. An end of the junction differs from the germline gene, which may be a read error. This rearrangement joins TRBV7-9 to TRBJ1-2; D is unresolved. The length of the CDR3 is 14 residues. CDR1 and CDR2 (germline): SEHNR, FQNEAQ (reference sequence). This CDR3 is CASNLADRPYGYTF. The CDR3 region has the DNA TGTGCCAGCAACTTAGCCGACCGGCCCTATGGCTACACCTTC.

This clone has only one observation. The chain couples TRBV7-9 to TRBJ1-5; 9 bases match TRBD1. This CDR3 comprises 14 residues. Germline CDR1 SEHNR, CDR2 FQNEAQ (reference sequence). Trimming cost V 5 bases and J 3 bases; bases outside gene matches: 2. The CDR3 reads CASSGDRDNQPQHF. The CDR3, as DNA: TGTGCCAGCAGCGGGGACAGGGACAATCAGCCCCAGCATTTT.

With regard to this clone: One end of the junction fails to match germline, which may point to a read error. This chain uses TRBV7-7 with TRBJ2-1; a weak D match, TRBD2 (6 bases). Germline V gene sequence: CDR1 SSHAT, CDR2 FNYEAQ (reference sequence). There are 15 residues in the CDR3. CDR3 sequence: CASSSRDSPYNEQFF. The CDR3 DNA follows: TGTGCTAGCAGTAGTCGGGACTCCCCTTACAATGAGCAGTTCTTC.

The chain combines TRBV6-5 with TRBJ1-1; 7 bases are shared with TRBD1. V was pared by 7 bases and J by 3 bases, with 8 bases of the junction left unmatched. Per germline, CDR1 MNHEY and CDR2 SVGAGI. The CDR3 spans 14 residues. The CDR3 nucleotides read TGTGCCAGCAACGTGGACAGGCGGGACACTGAAGCTTTCTTT. It encodes CASNVDRRDTEAFF.

The CDR3 sequence: CASGNTDTQYF. The CDR3 nucleotides read TGTGCCAGCGGTAACACAGATACGCAGTATTTT. J is TRBJ2-3 and V is TRBV14; D unresolved. Trimming left V 8 bases short and J 2 bases short, with 5 bases between. The CDR3 extends over 11 amino acids. The germline CDR1 and CDR2 sequences are SGHDN and FVKESK. Drawing the rest from reference TRBV14 and TRBJ2-3, the complete variable domain is EAGVTQFPSHSVIEKGQTVTLRCDPISGHDNLYWYRRVMGKEIKFLLHFVKESKQDESGMPNNRFLAERTGGTYSTLKVQPAELEDSGVYFCASGNTDTQYFGPGTRLTVL.

This chain connects TRBV9 to TRBJ1-3; perhaps TRBD1 as D (5 bases). The germline gives CDR1 SGDLS, CDR2 YYNGEE. Trimming cost V 0 bases and J 1 base, with 11 bases left between them. The CDR3 is 16 residues long. The chain's CDR3 is CASSVDRPGSGNTIYF. CDR3 DNA sequence: TGTGCCAGCAGCGTAGATCGTCCAGGGTCTGGAAACACCATATATTTT.

Worth noting for this clone: A junction end diverges from the germline sequence, so it may reflect a read error. The rearrangement joins TRBV4-1 to TRBJ2-1; a possible D gene is TRBD2 (5 bases). The CDR3 has 13 residues. The germline CDR1 and CDR2 sequences are MGHRA and YSYEKL. CDR3 DNA sequence: TGCGCCAGCAGCCAAGATCGGGATACCCACGCACTCTTC. This translates into CASSQDRDTHALF.

The V call is TRBV12-5, the J call TRBJ2-3; TRBD2 is a possible D gene (5 bases). V lost 6 bases to trimming and J lost 1 base, with 14 bases between them. The CDR3 runs 15 residues. Looked up from germline, CDR1 is LGHNT and CDR2 is FRNRAP. CDR3 amino acids: CASGPLSGGTDTQYF. CDR3 sequence (DNA): TGTGCTAGTGGCCCCCTCAGCGGAGGCACAGATACGCAGTATTTT.

The V call is TRBV5-6, the J call TRBJ1-1, with unresolved D. V lost 0 bases, J lost 6 bases, and 15 bases lay in between. Per the germline V gene, CDR1 is SGHDT and CDR2 is YYEEEE. The CDR3 extends over 15 amino acids. CDR3 nucleotides: TGTGCCAGCAGCTTGGCGGGTGCCCTCATCGCTGAAGCTTTCTTT. Translated, it gives CASSLAGALIAEAFF.

V usage is TRBV7-8 and J usage is TRBJ1-4; D possibly corresponds to TRBD1 (5 bases). Germline V gives CDR1 SGHVS, CDR2 FQNEAQ. The CDR3 is 13 amino acids. V lost 5 bases and J lost 8, with 12 bases in between. The CDR3 sequence is CASSLSGYEKLFF. The CDR3 DNA reads TGTGCCAGCAGCCTCTCAGGGTACGAAAAACTGTTTTTT.

This chain joins TRBV4-3 and TRBJ2-1; the D call may be TRBD1 or TRBD2 (6 bases each). The CDR3 is 18 residues long. The ends were cut back, 0 bases at V and 0 bases at J, with 15 bases in the middle. CDR1 and CDR2 (germline): LGHNA, YSLEER. The CDR3 sequence: CASSQERQGGPSYNEQFF. In DNA, the CDR3 is TGCGCCAGCAGCCAAGAACGTCAAGGGGGGCCCTCCTACAATGAGCAGTTCTTC.

The V gene is TRBV9, the J gene TRBJ2-2, with D possibly being TRBD1 or TRBD2 (5 bases each). CDR1 is SGDLS, CDR2 YYNGEE, per germline. Trimming removed 6 bases at V and 5 bases at J, with 14 bases between. This CDR3 contains 14 residues. The CDR3, as DNA: TGTGCCAGCACCCCCGAGGGGCAAACCGGGGAGCTGTTTTTT. Its translation: CASTPEGQTGELFF.